These 32 T cell receptor beta chains originate from one sample sequenced in a study of T cells expressing NK-cell markers. Following a re-call of the 5' RACE reads, TCRdb has one entry per CDR3 protein and lacks DNA. The table lists about 400,000 distinct CDR3 sequences. Sample: blood T cells: a sorted CD56 or NKG2C T cell subset, CD4+ or CD8+ T cells, or bulk PBMC T cells (not recorded which). These receptors were taken from a woman between 45 and 65 years old in good health.

This chain uses TRBV11-2 with TRBJ2-3; TCRdb calls TRBD2, which cannot be checked without DNA. The CDR3 consists of 16 residues. CDR1 and CDR2 (germline): SGHAT, FQNNGV. CDR3 in amino acids: CATAGLARRDTDTQYF.

The rearrangement links TRBV6-5 to TRBJ1-2; TCRdb calls TRBD1, which cannot be checked without DNA. CDR3 length equals 16 residues. Germline V gene sequence: CDR1 MNHEY, CDR2 SVGAGI. CDR3 sequence: CASSYIRTGGNYGYTF.

The chain combines TRBV20-1 with TRBJ1-2. Germline assignment: CDR1 DFQATT and CDR2 SNEGSKA (reference sequence). There are 12 residues in the CDR3. CDR3 protein: CSASLGSYGYTF.

The chain recombines TRBV5-1 with TRBJ1-5; TCRdb calls TRBD1, which cannot be checked without DNA. Per germline, CDR1 SGHRS and CDR2 YFSETQ. This CDR3 is built from 15 residues. The CDR3 loop reads CASSLDTGENQPQHF. Drawing the rest from reference TRBV5-1 and TRBJ1-5, the complete variable domain is KAGVTQTPRYLIKTRGQQVTLSCSPISGHRSVSWYQQTPGQGLQFLFEYFSETQRNKGNFPGRFSGRQFSNSRSEMNVSTLELGDSALYLCASSLDTGENQPQHFGDGTRLSIL.

The V and J genes are TRBV5-1 and TRBJ2-2. Germline V CDR1 and CDR2: SGHRS, YFSETQ. The CDR3 runs 15 residues. The CDR3 region is CASRENPPSTGELFF.

The chain employs TRBV4-1 and TRBJ2-7; without DNA, the TCRdb call of TRBD2 cannot be checked. The CDR3 runs to 15 residues. Germline CDR1 is MGHRA and CDR2 is YSYEKL. The CDR3 loop reads CASSQVRLAEYEQYF.

The chain uses TRBV5-1 and TRBJ2-5; TCRdb calls TRBD1, which cannot be checked without DNA. The CDR3 is 15 amino acids. The germline V gene encodes CDR1 SGHRS and CDR2 YFSETQ. The CDR3 here is CASSLGQRDGETQYF.

V is TRBV20-1 and J is TRBJ2-1; TCRdb gives TRBD2 as the D gene, but with no DNA this cannot be confirmed. From germline, CDR1 is DFQATT and CDR2 SNEGSKA (reference sequence). This CDR3 contains 14 residues. The CDR3 loop reads CSAPLAGVYNEQFF.

The genes are TRBV12-3 or TRBV12-4 and TRBJ2-2. This CDR3 contains 15 residues. CDR3 loop: CASSLFSANTGELFF.

The CDR3 protein is CSVGVRGPSNYEQYF. V gene TRBV29-1 combines with J gene TRBJ2-7; the TRBD1 assignment by TCRdb is unverifiable without DNA. The CDR3 spans 15 residues. Germline assignment: CDR1 SQVTM and CDR2 ANQGSEA.

The chain has TRBV5-1 and TRBJ2-1; TCRdb picks TRBD2, but there is no DNA to check that call. This CDR3 contains 17 residues. CDR1 is SGHRS and CDR2 is YFSETQ in the germline V gene. The CDR3 is CASSLGGLSGSLDEQFF.

This chain connects TRBV6-5 to TRBJ2-7; TCRdb indicates TRBD2, and absent DNA this call remains unverified. The CDR3 contains 13 residues. The germline V gene has CDR1 MNHEY and CDR2 SVGAGI. CDR3 amino acids: CASSLGPLREQYF.

The chain recombines TRBV6-1 with TRBJ2-5; the D gene TCRdb calls, TRBD2, cannot be checked with no DNA. CDR3 length: 14 residues. Germline values: CDR1 MNHNS, CDR2 SASEGT. The CDR3 spells CASSAGLALETQYF.

The rearrangement joins TRBV4-1 to TRBJ1-2. Per the germline V gene, CDR1 is MGHRA and CDR2 is YSYEKL. CDR3 length: 14 amino acids. The CDR3 region is CASSQDRGRSGYTF.

The rearrangement joins TRBV5-1 to TRBJ2-1; the TRBD2 assignment by TCRdb is unverifiable without DNA. Germline V CDR1 and CDR2: SGHRS, YFSETQ. CDR3 length: 15 residues. This chain's CDR3 is CASSLAGSGYNEQFF.

CDR3 loop: CASQEGQDGQPQHF. This chain connects TRBV12-3 or TRBV12-4 to TRBJ1-5; TCRdb's D call, TRBD1, is unchecked because there is no DNA. The CDR3 has 14 amino acids.

The gene calls are TRBV15 and TRBJ1-1; as DNA is missing, the TRBD1 call by TCRdb cannot be tested. CDR3 length: 15 residues. Germline V lookup: CDR1 LNHNV, CDR2 YYDKDF (reference sequence). The CDR3 sequence is CATSSGQGRYTEAFF.

This chain's CDR3 is CATSGAPGTQYF. The chain uses TRBV15 and TRBJ2-5; the TCRdb call, TRBD1, lacks DNA for checking. The CDR3 has 12 amino acids. Germline V gives CDR1 LNHNV, CDR2 YYDKDF (reference sequence).

CDR3 amino acids: CASSTRQGTRNTIYF. This chain uses TRBV7-9 with TRBJ1-3; TCRdb names TRBD1, which stays unverified in the absence of DNA. Germline V CDR1 and CDR2: SEHNR, FQNEAQ (reference sequence). The CDR3 contains 15 residues.

The V gene is TRBV25-1, the J gene TRBJ2-2; TCRdb's assignment of TRBD1 cannot be checked, as there is no DNA. The CDR3 consists of 15 residues. Germline CDR1 is MGHDK and CDR2 is SYGVNS. This CDR3 is CASSPPSGSTGELFF.

The chain has TRBV3-1 and TRBJ2-3; TCRdb calls TRBD2, which cannot be checked without DNA. The CDR3 totals 17 residues. Germline values: CDR1 LGHDT, CDR2 YNNKEL (reference sequence). The CDR3 loop reads CASSQLVSSPGADTQYF.

The chain has TRBV6-5 and TRBJ2-1; TCRdb proposes TRBD2, but this gene call is untestable without DNA. Germline CDR1 MNHEY, CDR2 SVGAGI. The CDR3 has 13 residues. CDR3 residues: CASEAGGPGEQFF.

This chain links TRBV7-9 with TRBJ1-1. This CDR3 is 15 amino acids long. From germline, CDR1 is SEHNR and CDR2 FQNEAQ (reference sequence). CDR3 sequence: CASSLGRTANTEAFF.

The chain links TRBV7-9 to TRBJ1-2; checking the TCRdb D call of TRBD1 is not possible without DNA. The V gene's germline CDR1 is SEHNR and CDR2 FQNEAQ (reference sequence). The CDR3 contains 18 residues. CDR3 sequence reads: CASSSRGSRDRAFYGYTF.

The V gene is TRBV7-9, the J gene TRBJ2-1; TCRdb lists TRBD2, though no DNA is available to test this call. This CDR3 region has 17 residues. Germline-derived CDR1 and CDR2 are SEHNR and FQNEAQ (reference sequence). The CDR3 here is CASSLGPGGSTYNEQFF.

J is TRBJ2-2 and V is TRBV6-6; the TCRdb D gene call, TRBD2, has no DNA to confirm it. This CDR3 region has 17 residues. From germline, CDR1 is MNHNY and CDR2 SVGAGI (reference sequence). The CDR3 reads CASSGLAGQLGSGELFF.

The chain is built from TRBV29-1 and TRBJ2-1; the TRBD2 assignment by TCRdb is unverifiable without DNA. Germline V gene data show CDR1 as SQVTM and CDR2 as ANQGSEA. The CDR3 runs to 15 residues. The CDR3 sequence is CSGHNYAGGFDEQFF.

The V call is TRBV18, the J call TRBJ2-1. The CDR3 is 17 amino acids. Germline V gives CDR1 KGHSH, CDR2 LQKENI. Here the CDR3 reads CASSPKLDWSSYNEQFF.

The CDR3 protein is CAISRRDMGPTEAFF. The rearrangement links TRBV10-3 to TRBJ1-1; TCRdb selects TRBD1, and the lack of DNA leaves this call unchecked. Germline loops: CDR1 ENHRY, CDR2 SYGVKD. This CDR3 contains 15 residues.

The J gene is TRBJ2-6, the V gene TRBV7-9; checking the TCRdb D call of TRBD1 is not possible without DNA. The CDR3 runs to 17 residues. CDR1 is SEHNR, CDR2 FQNEAQ, per germline (reference sequence). The CDR3 protein is CASSFRDPRSGANVLTF.

The chain joins TRBV14 to TRBJ2-3. Germline V gene data show CDR1 as SGHDN and CDR2 as FVKESK. The CDR3 contains 15 residues. The chain's CDR3 is CASSQHSVSTDTQYF.

The CDR3 region is CASEGEGMYYEQYF. The gene calls are TRBV7-9 and TRBJ2-7; without DNA, the TCRdb call of TRBD2 cannot be checked. In germline, CDR1 is SEHNR, CDR2 FQNEAQ (reference sequence). This CDR3 comprises 14 residues.